A selection of T cell receptor beta chains follows, all from one sample in a study of PD-1 blockade in classical Hodgkin lymphoma. Produced via immunoSEQ multiplex PCR; TCRdb's table is partial and in-frame only. The sample shows some 93,000 clones, roughly 90% of them seen only once. The sequencing used peripheral blood mononuclear cells (PBMCs), collected at baseline. The receptors were gathered from a human donor with classical Hodgkin lymphoma. CDR3s leave out the opening cysteine and the closing phenylalanine or tryptophan. D genes are given only for firm matches. Size is omitted from some rows. Given values are once, few, many or a class for expanded clones.

V: TRBV2; size: once; D: -; CDR3: ASSEGLGPEQY
V: TRBV6-5; size: -; D: -; CDR3: ASSYDRSYNEQF
V: TRBV5-1; size: few; D: -; CDR3: ASSSTTGYSYEQY
V: TRBV6-1; size: -; D: -; CDR3: ASSENNPYEQY
V: TRBV2; size: few; D: -; CDR3: ASSDSRFPGNTIY
V: TRBV9; size: -; D: -; CDR3: ASSSHLESSADTQY
V: TRBV14; size: -; D: TRBD1; CDR3: ASSKKTGRYTEAF
V: TRBV7-9; size: once; D: TRBD1; CDR3: ASSPIGQGVLREQY
V: TRBV28; size: -; D: -; CDR3: ASSWGLGFNEQF
V: TRBV5-5; size: -; D: TRBD2; CDR3: ASSPGGGAGEQY
V: TRBV30; size: -; D: -; CDR3: AWSVGTTNEKLF
V: TRBV2; size: -; D: -; CDR3: ASSGYTYYGYT
V: TRBV9; size: -; D: -; CDR3: ASSVVWSGTEAF
V: TRBV27; size: -; D: -; CDR3: ASSFLPRGFGETQY
V: TRBV27; size: -; D: TRBD1; CDR3: ASRDRGLSEQY
V: TRBV28; size: -; D: -; CDR3: ASRGSNEKLF
V: TRBV9; size: -; D: TRBD2; CDR3: ASSPIIRREWRETQY